Presented here are 4 T cell receptor beta chains from one specimen sequenced in a study of regulatory T cells in long-lasting Graves disease. Time point reported: newly diagnosed GD, antithyroid drugs for less than 3 months. Isolated PBMC RNA provided the starting material for the TCR library. Building the TCR beta libraries relied on iRepertoire HTBI primers, and CDR3 regions underwent Arm-PCR. TCRdb passed the multiplex PCR reads through MiXCR, listing each CDR3 protein once. The data show around 450,000 distinct CDR3 sequences, approximately 15% seen once. This sample also appeared in a second study, on T cells in Graves' hyperthyroidism and ophthalmopathy.

The material was peripheral blood mononuclear cells (PBMCs), obtained at new diagnosis, from a patient treated with antithyroid drugs. The receptor set was obtained from a woman aged 40 to 50 with Graves disease.

This clonotype was detected many times. The chain combines TRBV6-5 with TRBJ1-1; D possibly corresponds to TRBD1 (5 bases). The CDR3 is 15 residues long. Per the germline V gene, CDR1 is MNHEY and CDR2 is SVGAGI. V was shortened by 4 bases and J by 6 bases, with 18 bases between the two germline ends. In DNA, the CDR3 is TGTGCCAGCAGTTCCGGGACGGAACCTGGGGCTGAAGCTTTCTTT. Translated, it gives CASSSGTEPGAEAFF.

This clonotype was recorded once. Possible read error: a much larger clone is one base away. V gene TRBV20-1 combines with J gene TRBJ2-3; 10 nucleotides line up with TRBD2. The CDR3 is 16 amino acids. Germline V CDR1 and CDR2: DFQATT, SNEGSKA (reference sequence). CDR3 coding DNA: TGCAGTGCTAGACCGATACTAGCGGGAATCAGCGATACGCACTATTTT. It is translated as CSARPILAGISDTHYF.

This clonotype was seen repeatedly, ten times or more. This rearrangement joins TRBV7-2 to TRBJ1-2; D remains unclear. V was clipped by 5 bases and J by 1 base, with 11 bases between them. Germline CDR1 is SGHTA and CDR2 is FQGNSA. This CDR3 is 14 amino acids long. CDR3 region: CASSPQQLNYGYTF. DNA of the CDR3: TGTGCCAGCAGCCCGCAGCAACTTAACTATGGCTACACCTTC.

In its sample, this clonotype was seen many times. The chain has TRBV27 and TRBJ1-1, with 7 nucleotides matching TRBD1. CDR1 is MNHEY and CDR2 is SMNVEV in the germline V gene (reference sequence). With V trimmed by 7 bases and J by 1 base, 6 bases remained unmatched. CDR3 length equals 14 residues. The CDR3 loop reads CASKQGGQNTEAFF. The CDR3 DNA sequence: TGTGCCAGCAAGCAGGGGGGACAGAACACTGAAGCTTTCTTT.